The rows below give T cell receptor beta chains drawn from one sample of a study of CD8 T cells in ankylosing spondylitis. TCRdb redid the calling of the 5' RACE reads with MiXCR, one entry per CDR3 protein. The sample lists a few hundred thousand distinct CDR3 sequences; 7% to 8% were seen once. Sequenced: blood, either unsorted or a sorted T cell fraction (not recorded which). Receptors were obtained from a male donor with ankylosing spondylitis. The CDR3 runs from the conserved cysteine through the conserved F or W. D genes are given only for firm matches. Clone size, where shown, is once, few, many, or a class for clones that have expanded.

v_gene	d_gene	j_gene	abundance	CDR3nt	CDR3aa
TRBV19	TRBD1	TRBJ1-5	many	TGTGCCAGTAGTATCTGGGACAGTAGCAATCAGCCCCAGCATTTT	CASSIWDSSNQPQHF
TRBV27	NA	TRBJ2-1	NA	TGTGCCTTCGAGGAGCGGGCGTGGGGTTCCTACAATGAGCAGTTCTTC	CAFEERAWGSYNEQFF
TRBV3-1	NA	TRBJ2-7	NA	TGTGCCAGACCCCACCCCGCACCCCACATCGAGCAGTACTTC	CARPHPAPHIEQYF
TRBV12-5	NA	TRBJ2-3	NA	TGTGCTAGTGGTTTCGGGAGAACAGATACGCAGTATTTT	CASGFGRTDTQYF
TRBV2	NA	TRBJ1-1	many	TGTGCCAGCAGTGAGAACGGAGAAGCTTTCTTT	CASSENGEAFF
TRBV6-2/TRBV6-3	NA	TRBJ2-2	many	TGTGCCAGCAGTTACTTTTCGGCCGGGGAGCTGTTTTTT	CASSYFSAGELFF
TRBV7-8	NA	TRBJ2-1	many	TGTGCCAGCAGCCTGAAGCTGGGGGCCTACAATGAGCAGTTCTTC	CASSLKLGAYNEQFF
TRBV7-2	NA	TRBJ1-5	many	TGTGCCAGCAGCTTAGAAGGGGCCAGCAATCAGCCCCAGCATTTT	CASSLEGASNQPQHF
TRBV6-2/TRBV6-3	TRBD1	TRBJ2-6	few	TGTGCCAGCAGTTACAGTGTGTCGGGACAGGGACCGTCGGGGGCCAACGTCCTGACTTTC	CASSYSVSGQGPSGANVLTF
TRBV28	NA	TRBJ2-7	many	TGTGCCAGCTCCCGAGGGGTCGGTTACGAGCAGTACTTC	CASSRGVGYEQYF
TRBV4-2	TRBD2	TRBJ2-7	many	TGTGCCAGCAGCCAATCCCCACTAGCGGGGGTTGGGGAGCAGTACTTC	CASSQSPLAGVGEQYF
TRBV15	TRBD1	TRBJ2-2	many	TGTGCCACCAGCAGAGGGACAGGGAACACCGGGGAGCTGTTTTTT	CATSRGTGNTGELFF
TRBV28	NA	TRBJ2-4	many	TGTGCCAGCAGTTTTCCGGGTGCCAAAAACATTCAGTACTTC	CASSFPGAKNIQYF
TRBV4-3	NA	TRBJ1-5	few	TGCGCCAGCAGCCAAGATCGATACTCCAGCAATCAGCCCCAGCATTTT	CASSQDRYSSNQPQHF
TRBV6-2/TRBV6-3	NA	TRBJ2-3	many	TGTGCCAGCATGTCTAGCGACGGCACAGATACGCAGTATTTT	CASMSSDGTDTQYF
TRBV5-6	NA	TRBJ2-3	once	TGTGCCAGCAGCTCGGATGGGACAGATACGCAGTATTTT	CASSSDGTDTQYF
TRBV27	NA	TRBJ2-3	many	TGTGCCAGCAGTTGGAGGGGGCGGGAGGATACGCAGTATTTT	CASSWRGREDTQYF
TRBV6-1	TRBD1	TRBJ1-5	many	TGTGCCAGCTCCCGGACAGGATCCAATCAGCCCCAGCATTTT	CASSRTGSNQPQHF
TRBV7-8	NA	TRBJ2-3	many	TGTGCCAGCAGCTCCCGGGGGTGGAGGACAGATACGCAGTATTTT	CASSSRGWRTDTQYF
TRBV29-1	TRBD2	TRBJ2-7	many	TGCAGCGTCTCGCCCCGAACAACCGGGACTAGAGGGAAAGACGAGCAGTACTTC	CSVSPRTTGTRGKDEQYF
TRBV7-2	TRBD2	TRBJ2-1	many	TGTGCCAGCAGCCCCCGGCTAGCGGGTTCATTAGGGAATGAGCAGTTCTTC	CASSPRLAGSLGNEQFF
TRBV11-1	TRBD1	TRBJ2-3	NA	TGTGCCAGCAGCTTCGGGACAGGGAAATTGGATACGCAGTATTTT	CASSFGTGKLDTQYF
TRBV27	NA	TRBJ1-3	NA	TGTGCCAGCGGGCCGGGGCTCTCTGGAAACACCATATATTTT	CASGPGLSGNTIYF
TRBV5-1	NA	TRBJ1-1	many	TGCGCCAGCAGCCCTGACAGGATATGGACTGAAGCTTTCTTT	CASSPDRIWTEAFF
TRBV28	TRBD2	TRBJ2-5	few	TGTGCCAGCAGTCCACTAAGGCTAGCGGGGGAGACCCAGTACTTC	CASSPLRLAGETQYF
TRBV7-9	NA	TRBJ1-1	many	TGTGCCAGCAGCTTAGCATGGGGTAACACTGAAGCTTTCTTT	CASSLAWGNTEAFF
TRBV11-1	TRBD1	TRBJ2-7	many	TGTGCCAGCACAGGGACAGCATCTTACGAGCAGTACTTC	CASTGTASYEQYF